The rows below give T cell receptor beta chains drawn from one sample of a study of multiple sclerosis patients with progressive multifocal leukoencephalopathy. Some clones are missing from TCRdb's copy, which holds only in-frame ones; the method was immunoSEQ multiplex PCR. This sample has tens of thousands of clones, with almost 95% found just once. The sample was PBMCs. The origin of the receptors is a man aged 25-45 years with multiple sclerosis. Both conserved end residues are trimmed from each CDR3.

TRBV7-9 ASSRLLAGGPYEQY
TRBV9 ASSKTGVRGYT
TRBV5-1 ASSTEGTGISEQY
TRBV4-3 ASSQHQGTGANVLT
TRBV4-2 ASSRDGANEKLF
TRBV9 ASSRDSYEQY
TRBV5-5 ASSLAGEMGNTIY
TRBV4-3 ASSQGRLAGSHNEQF
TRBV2 ASSEGELGEKLF
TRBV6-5 ASRPPGQGLF
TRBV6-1 ASRKDRGNEKLF
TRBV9 ASSAPMSGPGELF
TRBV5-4 ASSYTGTGNYGYT
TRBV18 ASSPYTTFLSYEQY
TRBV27 ASSMIADSYNEQF
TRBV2 ASSERSPKPYEQY